Following are 22 T cell receptor beta chains from one sample sequenced in a study of low-dose radiotherapy and immunotherapy resistance in tumors. Primers targeting TRAV and TRBV primed first-strand cDNA, covering alpha and beta chains. TCR amplification ran roughly 20 PCR cycles using constant-region and V-primer adapter primers. TCRdb passed the reads through MiXCR, listing each CDR3 protein once. The sample holds under 70,000 distinct CDR3 sequences, 20% to 25% seen once. As to time point: after trial treatment. Treatment noted: LDRT plus nivolumab, ipilimumab, low-dose cyclophosphamide and aspirin (RACIN trial). The sequences come from PBMCs, collected after low-dose radiotherapy plus immunotherapy. The receptors derive from a male donor with prostate cancer.

This clonotype came up many times. V gene TRBV7-9 combines with J gene TRBJ1-2; no definite D call. Germline CDR1 and CDR2: SEHNR and FQNEAQ (reference sequence). This CDR3 is 13 amino acids long. Trimming stripped 5 bases from V and 8 bases from J, with 15 bases between. The DNA of the CDR3 is TGTGCCAGCAGCAGTGATAGAGCGAGGGGCTACACCTTC. Amino acid sequence: CASSSDRARGYTF.

As regards this clonotype: One end of the junction does not line up with germline, which may come from a read error. The rearrangement uses TRBV6-5 and TRBJ2-7, with D possibly matching TRBD2 (6 bases). Germline-derived CDR1 and CDR2 are MNHEY and SVGAGI. The CDR3 consists of 13 residues. CDR3 amino acids: CTSSDRPGDEQYF. CDR3 nucleotide sequence: TGTACCAGCAGTGACAGACCGGGGGATGAGCAGTACTTC.

This clonotype was observed at least ten times. This chain links TRBV20-1 with TRBJ2-5; possibly TRBD2 for D (5 bases). The CDR3 is 16 residues long. Germline V gives CDR1 DFQATT, CDR2 SNEGSKA (reference sequence). The V gene lost 5 bases and the J gene lost 0 bases, with 19 bases spanning the gap. CDR3 protein: CSARAPSGEYQETQYF. The DNA of the CDR3 is TGCAGTGCTCGGGCCCCCAGCGGAGAGTACCAAGAGACCCAGTACTTC.

This clonotype was seen repeatedly, ten times or more. The V gene is TRBV5-1, the J gene TRBJ2-1, with 12 bases fitting TRBD2. Germline V gene sequence: CDR1 SGHRS, CDR2 YFSETQ. The CDR3 is 14 amino acids. With 4 bases clipped from V and 9 bases from J, the junction kept 5 bases outside the gene matches. In DNA, the CDR3 is TGCGCCAGCAGCCAGGGACTAGCGGGTCCTGAGCAGTTCTTC. Protein product: CASSQGLAGPEQFF.

This clonotype appeared many times. The J gene is TRBJ2-2, the V gene TRBV18; D is ambiguous. The germline CDR1 and CDR2 sequences are KGHSH and LQKENI. There are 14 residues in the CDR3. V was shortened by 0 bases and J by 6 bases, with 8 bases between the two germline ends. The CDR3 loop is CASSPPNTAGELFF. The CDR3 DNA reads TGTGCCAGCTCACCACCGAATACTGCCGGGGAGCTGTTTTTT.

This clonotype was detected ten times or more. This chain links TRBV6-1 with TRBJ1-6; no reliable D call. This CDR3 comprises 13 residues. Trimming removed 3 bases from V and 10 bases from J, with 10 bases in between. CDR1 is MNHNS, CDR2 SASEGT, per germline. The CDR3 loop is CASSELSSSPLHF. The CDR3 DNA is TGTGCCAGCAGTGAGCTCAGTTCCTCACCCCTCCACTTT.

This clonotype was found many times. This rearrangement joins TRBV6-5 to TRBJ1-1, with D uncertain. Between the trimmed V and J ends, which lost 7 bases and 1 base, there was a span of 10 bases. Germline assignment: CDR1 MNHEY and CDR2 SVGAGI. The CDR3 spans 13 residues. The CDR3 DNA follows: TGTGCCAGCACCTCGCTTGGGAACACTGAAGCTTTCTTT. Translation gives CASTSLGNTEAFF.

This clonotype was found many times. The V and J genes are TRBV19 and TRBJ2-6, with TRBD1 matching 8 bases. The germline V gene has CDR1 LNHDA and CDR2 SQIVND (reference sequence). The trim removed 4 bases at V and 2 bases at J, leaving 1 base unmatched. There are 15 residues in the CDR3. DNA for the CDR3: TGTGCCAGTAGTACCAGGGGGCCTGGGGCCAACGTCCTGACTTTC. It specifies CASSTRGPGANVLTF.

This clonotype was detected ten times or more. The rearrangement joins TRBV20-1 to TRBJ2-3; 9 bases match TRBD2. Germline trimming cut 4 bases from V and 5 bases from J; bases unmatched to any gene: 7. The V gene's germline CDR1 is DFQATT and CDR2 SNEGSKA (reference sequence). CDR3 length equals 14 residues. CDR3 sequence reads: CSATRGRDGDTQYF. The CDR3 DNA sequence: TGCAGTGCTACGCGCGGGAGGGATGGAGATACGCAGTATTTT.

This clonotype was seen at least ten times. The chain employs TRBV29-1 and TRBJ2-7; 7 nucleotides agree with TRBD1. There are 13 residues in the CDR3. Trimming took 3 bases from V and 7 from J; bases not matched to a gene: 9. The germline V gene encodes CDR1 SQVTM and CDR2 ANQGSEA. The CDR3 bases are TGCAGCGTTGAGACAGGGACCCTTACGGAGCAGTACTTC. It translates to CSVETGTLTEQYF.

The gene calls are TRBV7-9 and TRBJ1-1; 8 nucleotides align to TRBD1. Looked up from germline, CDR1 is SEHNR and CDR2 is FQNEAQ (reference sequence). After removal of 7 bases from V and 7 bases from J, the junction contained 14 bases not matched to a gene. The CDR3 length is 15 residues. The DNA for the CDR3 is TGTGCCAGCACCCCTAGCCAGGGGGCTCTGGGTGAAGCTTTCTTT. This gives the protein CASTPSQGALGEAFF. The whole variable domain, remainder taken from reference TRBV7-9 and TRBJ1-1, is DTGVSQNPRHKITKRGQNVTFRCDPISEHNRLYWYRQTLGQGPEFLTYFQNEAQLEKSRLLSDRFSAERPKGSFSTLEIQRTEQGDSAMYLCASTPSQGALGEAFFGQGTRLTVV.

This clonotype has only one observation. The DNA is omitted, as the CDR3 cannot be located on it reliably, and the CDR3 follows TCRdb's listing. V is TRBV29-1 and J is TRBJ2-2; whether TRBD2, the table's D call, matches the DNA was not checked. Germline CDR1 reads SQVTM; CDR2 reads ANQGSEA. The length of the CDR3 is 20 amino acids, counting both ends. The CDR3 loop reads CSVVQSPNTGELFFFFFFFF.

Regarding this clonotype: One base separates it from a far larger clone, so it is likely a read error. This chain joins TRBV12-3 or TRBV12-4 and TRBJ2-7; D is undetermined. The CDR3 length is 15 residues. Trimming removed 1 base at V and 7 bases at J, with 17 bases between. CDR3 residues: CASSLGTFGGDEQYF. The DNA for the CDR3 is TGTGCCAGCAGTTTAGGGACCTTTGGCGGAGATGAGCAGTACTTC.

This clonotype was recorded at least ten times. The chain joins TRBV11-3 to TRBJ1-1; 12 bases are shared with TRBD1. Germline CDR1 reads SGHNT; CDR2 reads YENEEA. This CDR3 is 17 amino acids long. V lost 3 bases and J lost 6; bases outside the gene matches: 11. DNA of the CDR3: TGTGCCAGCAGCTTCTGGGACAGGGGGCGCTTTTATCCTGAAGCTTTCTTT. Its translation: CASSFWDRGRFYPEAFF. Full variable domain (rest looked up from reference TRBV11-3 and TRBJ1-1): EAGVVQSPRYKIIEKKQPVAFWCNPISGHNTLYWYLQNLGQGPELLIRYENEEAVDDSQLPKDRFSAERLKGVDSTLKIQPAELGDSAVYLCASSFWDRGRFYPEAFFGQGTRLTVV.

There are many counts of this clonotype. This rearrangement joins TRBV7-9 to TRBJ1-1; possibly TRBD1 for D (5 bases). The CDR3 has 13 residues. Deletions cut 5 bases from V and 4 bases from J, with 11 bases between. From germline, CDR1 is SEHNR and CDR2 FQNEAQ (reference sequence). Here the CDR3 DNA reads TGTGCCAGCAGCCCCCCGGGGCCCACTGAAGCTTTCTTT. Amino acids: CASSPPGPTEAFF.

This clonotype was counted a few times. This chain uses TRBV5-1 with TRBJ1-1; TRBD1 matches at 7 bases. Germline CDR1 is SGHRS and CDR2 is YFSETQ. The CDR3 extends over 13 amino acids. The V gene end was trimmed by 4 bases and the J gene end by 5 bases; junction bases not matched to a gene: 5. The CDR3 DNA reads as TGCGCCAGCAGCGTCCAGGGGGTAACTGAAGCTTTCTTT. It encodes CASSVQGVTEAFF.

This clonotype was counted ten times or more. The rearrangement joins TRBV28 to TRBJ2-7, with 10 bases fitting TRBD1. The ends lost 7 bases at V and 4 bases at J; junction bases unmatched: 4. The CDR3 is 13 residues long. Germline-derived CDR1 and CDR2 are MDHEN and SYDVKM. The DNA of the CDR3 is TGTGCCAGCATCAAGGGACAGGGGTACGAGCAGTACTTC. This sequence encodes CASIKGQGYEQYF. Full variable domain (remainder filled in from reference TRBV28 and TRBJ2-7): DVKVTQSSRYLVKRTGEKVFLECVQDMDHENMFWYRQDPGLGLRLIYFSYDVKMKEKGDIPEGYSVSREKKERFSLILESASTNQTSMYLCASIKGQGYEQYFGPGTRLTVT.

This chain uses TRBV6-8 with TRBJ2-3; maybe TRBD2 (5 bases). V was clipped by 4 bases and J by 4 bases, with 6 bases between them. Germline V lookup: CDR1 MNHGY, CDR2 SAAAGT. This CDR3 spans 12 amino acids. CDR3 sequence (DNA): TGTGCCAGCAGTTCGGAGGCAGATACGCAGTATTTT. As protein: CASSSEADTQYF.

V is TRBV5-1 and J is TRBJ2-7, with TRBD1 matching over 8 bases. The CDR3 sequence is 15 residues long. Germline V CDR1 and CDR2: SGHRS, YFSETQ. With V trimmed by 0 bases and J by 2 bases, 4 bases remained unmatched. DNA of the CDR3: TGCGCCAGCAGCTTGGCCCAGGGGGCAGCCTACGAGCAGTACTTC. Protein sequence: CASSLAQGAAYEQYF. The variable domain in full, completed from reference TRBV5-1 and TRBJ2-7, reads KAGVTQTPRYLIKTRGQQVTLSCSPISGHRSVSWYQQTPGQGLQFLFEYFSETQRNKGNFPGRFSGRQFSNSRSEMNVSTLELGDSALYLCASSLAQGAAYEQYFGPGTRLTVT.

At least ten counts were recorded for this clonotype. V usage is TRBV6-8 and J usage is TRBJ2-3; 7 bases are shared with TRBD2. CDR1 and CDR2 (germline): MNHGY, SAAAGT. V lost 0 bases, J lost 4 bases, and 7 bases stayed unmatched. The CDR3 contains 16 residues. CDR3 DNA: TGTGCCAGCAGTTACTCTATCGGGAGCGGGGCAGATACGCAGTATTTT. This sequence encodes CASSYSIGSGADTQYF.

In this sample, this clonotype turned up many times. This rearrangement joins TRBV7-9 to TRBJ2-1, with 12 bases lining up with TRBD2. The CDR3 covers 17 residues. V dropped 0 bases and J dropped 5; count of bases not matched to a gene: 5. Looked up from germline, CDR1 is SEHNR and CDR2 is FQNEAQ (reference sequence). CDR3 in DNA: TGTGCCAGCAGCTTAGCGCTAAGGACTAGCGGGGACAATGAGCAGTTCTTC. Translating it yields CASSLALRTSGDNEQFF. The full variable domain, with the rest looked up from reference TRBV7-9 and TRBJ2-1, is DTGVSQNPRHKITKRGQNVTFRCDPISEHNRLYWYRQTLGQGPEFLTYFQNEAQLEKSRLLSDRFSAERPKGSFSTLEIQRTEQGDSAMYLCASSLALRTSGDNEQFFGPGTRLTVL.

This clonotype was counted many times. The gene calls are TRBV7-2 and TRBJ1-6; D remains ambiguous. Germline CDR1 is SGHTA and CDR2 is FQGNSA. The CDR3 spans 13 residues. V was clipped by 0 bases and J by 10 bases, with 7 bases between them. The CDR3 DNA reads TGTGCCAGCAGCTTAGCGGGTAGCTCACCCCTCCACTTT. Its translation: CASSLAGSSPLHF.